These 23 T cell receptor beta chains were all obtained from the same sample, sequenced in a study of cytomegalovirus exposure and HLA in healthy donors. The PCR employed 60 Vbeta primers together with 13 Jbeta primers. Profiled with immunoSEQ multiplex PCR; TCRdb holds only in-frame clones, not every one. Here the sample spans 95,000 to 150,000 clones, roughly 78% being singletons. The sequenced material came from PBMCs. The receptor set was obtained from a man aged 25 to 45 in good health and CMV-seronegative.

V gene TRBV7-6 combines with J gene TRBJ1-1; no reliable D call. The V and J ends lost 5 bases and 0 bases respectively, with 16 bases between them. This CDR3 comprises 16 residues. CDR1 is SGHVS and CDR2 is FNYEAQ in the germline V gene. CDR3 sequence: CASSPRSAGLNTEAFF. CDR3 bases: TGTGCCAGCAGCCCCCGCAGCGCTGGGTTGAACACTGAAGCTTTCTTT.

This clone was picked up one time. The chain carries TRBV7-3 and TRBJ2-2; D perhaps matches TRBD2 (5 bases). Trimming cost V 6 bases and J 0 bases, with 11 bases left between them. CDR1 is SGHTA and CDR2 is FQGTGA in the germline V gene. This CDR3 contains 15 residues. In nucleotides, the CDR3 is TGTGCCAGCAGACTAGGCCATGCGAACACCGGGGAGCTGTTTTTT. This translates into CASRLGHANTGELFF.

The chain couples TRBV28 to TRBJ2-1; D remains ambiguous. V lost 3 bases to trimming and J lost 7 bases, with 13 bases between them. The germline V gene encodes CDR1 MDHEN and CDR2 SYDVKM. CDR3 size: 14 residues. The CDR3 protein is CASSFTPDGNEQFF. CDR3 coding DNA: TGTGCCAGCAGTTTCACCCCCGACGGGAATGAGCAGTTCTTC.

This clone came up a few times. CDR3 in DNA: TGTGCCACCAGCAGAGATTCTGGCCGGGCTGAAGCTTTCTTT. Translated, it gives CATSRDSGRAEAFF. V and J are TRBV15 and TRBJ1-1, with D uncertain. The CDR3 has 14 amino acids. Trimming left V 0 bases short and J 6 bases short, with 11 bases between. Germline values: CDR1 LNHNV, CDR2 YYDKDF (reference sequence).

V usage is TRBV11-2 and J usage is TRBJ2-7; 8 positions agree with TRBD2. The CDR3 runs 13 residues. Germline V gene lookup returns CDR1 SGHAT and CDR2 FQNNGV. The ends lost 5 bases at V and 2 bases at J; junction bases unmatched: 2. The DNA for the CDR3 is TGTGCCAGCAGCAGCGGGGGCCCCTACGAGCAGTACTTC. Protein: CASSSGGPYEQYF. The full variable domain, with the rest looked up from reference TRBV11-2 and TRBJ2-7, is EAGVAQSPRYKIIEKRQSVAFWCNPISGHATLYWYQQILGQGPKLLIQFQNNGVVDDSQLPKDRFSAERLKGVDSTLKIQPAKLEDSAVYLCASSSGGPYEQYFGPGTRLTVT.

This clone was found a few times. The rearrangement joins TRBV6-1 to TRBJ2-3; tentative D call: TRBD1 (6 bases). CDR1 and CDR2 from the germline V gene are MNHNS and SASEGT. This CDR3 contains 14 residues. Trimming pared 4 bases from V and 3 bases from J, leaving 11 bases between. The CDR3, as DNA: TGTGCCAGCAGTGCAGGGGCGAGTACAGATACGCAGTATTTT. Residues: CASSAGASTDTQYF.

With regard to this clone: The sample holds other DNA sequences that translate to the same CDR3. The chain has TRBV6-5 and TRBJ1-5, with TRBD1 matching over 8 bases. Germline CDR1 and CDR2: MNHEY and SVGAGI. With 6 bases clipped from V and 0 bases from J, the junction kept 4 bases outside the gene matches. This CDR3 is 15 amino acids long. The CDR3 DNA sequence: TGTGCCAGCAGCCGACAGGGGTTTAGCAATCAGCCCCAGCATTTT. This sequence encodes CASSRQGFSNQPQHF.

This clone was detected a few times. The gene calls are TRBV27 and TRBJ2-1, with D tentatively TRBD1 (5 bases). The V end was cut by 8 bases, the J end by 2 bases, with 13 bases between. Germline CDR1 reads MNHEY; CDR2 reads SMNVEV (reference sequence). CDR3 length equals 14 residues. The CDR3 DNA reads as TGTGCCAGCTCGTTAAGGGGCCCCTACAATGAGCAGTTCTTC. Translated, it gives CASSLRGPYNEQFF.

The chain carries TRBV2 and TRBJ2-3, with a weak D call TRBD2 (6 bases). Germline V lookup: CDR1 SNHLY, CDR2 FYNNEI. V lost 6 bases to trimming and J lost 0 bases, with 16 bases between them. CDR3 length: 16 amino acids. Here the CDR3 DNA reads TGTGCCAGCAGAGACCGCCCCGGGACTAGCACAGATACGCAGTATTTT. It is translated as CASRDRPGTSTDTQYF.

The V gene is TRBV4-3, the J gene TRBJ2-1; 9 nucleotides match TRBD2. Trimming at V came to 0 bases and at J to 7 bases, leaving 10 bases not matched to a gene. The CDR3 spans 17 residues. CDR1 and CDR2 from the germline V gene are LGHNA and YSLEER. The CDR3 sequence: CASSQDGERGAGNEQFF. Here the CDR3 DNA reads TGCGCCAGCAGCCAAGATGGGGAGCGGGGGGCTGGTAATGAGCAGTTCTTC.

V is TRBV9 and J is TRBJ1-2, with 11 nucleotides matching TRBD1. With V trimmed by 0 bases and J by 2 bases, 12 bases remained unmatched. Germline-derived CDR1 and CDR2 are SGDLS and YYNGEE. This CDR3 has 19 amino acids. CDR3 in amino acids: CASSVAGTGGPLGNYGYTF. The CDR3 coding sequence is TGTGCCAGCAGCGTAGCTGGGACAGGGGGGCCCTTAGGGAACTATGGCTACACCTTC.

This clone was seen a few times. The chain has TRBV5-4 and TRBJ2-3, with a possible D match to TRBD1 (5 bases). Germline CDR1 SGHNT, CDR2 YYREEE (reference sequence). The CDR3 contains 17 residues. The ends were cut back, 1 base at V and 1 base at J, with 16 bases in the middle. The DNA of the CDR3 is TGTGCCAGCAGCTTGTATATTCGGACAATTCGCACAGATACGCAGTATTTT. This encodes CASSLYIRTIRTDTQYF.

Here the CDR3 DNA reads TGTGCCAGCAGTTCGCCGACAGGGGGAAACATTCAGTACTTC. This translates into CASSSPTGGNIQYF. The rearrangement joins TRBV28 to TRBJ2-4; the match to TRBD1 covers 9 bases. J was trimmed by 6 bases and V by 4 bases; bases with no gene match: 4. CDR1 is MDHEN, CDR2 SYDVKM, per germline. CDR3 length: 14 amino acids.

A word on this clone: Sequence at one end of the junction differs from germline and may be a read error. The V call is TRBV7-7, the J call TRBJ2-5, with D possibly matching TRBD2 (6 bases). Germline V gene lookup returns CDR1 SSHAT and CDR2 FNYEAQ (reference sequence). This CDR3 spans 14 amino acids. The CDR3 sequence is CASSLADLPETQYF. In nucleotides, the CDR3 is TGTGCTAGCAGCTTAGCGGACTTACCAGAGACCCAGTACTTC.

The chain employs TRBV5-1 and TRBJ2-7, with 10 bases fitting TRBD1. Germline V CDR1 and CDR2: SGHRS, YFSETQ. The CDR3 extends over 15 amino acids. Losses at the gene ends were 3 bases for V and 4 bases for J; bases not matched to a gene: 7. In DNA form, the CDR3 reads TGCGCCAGCAGCTCCTGGGACAGGGGAAAGTACGAGCAGTACTTC. Translated, it gives CASSSWDRGKYEQYF. Full variable domain (outside the CDR3, taken from reference TRBV5-1 and TRBJ2-7): KAGVTQTPRYLIKTRGQQVTLSCSPISGHRSVSWYQQTPGQGLQFLFEYFSETQRNKGNFPGRFSGRQFSNSRSEMNVSTLELGDSALYLCASSSWDRGKYEQYFGPGTRLTVT.

The chain has TRBV10-3 and TRBJ1-3; TRBD1 might be the D (5 bases). V lost 3 bases, J lost 4 bases, and 13 bases lay in between. Germline loops: CDR1 ENHRY, CDR2 SYGVKD. The CDR3 has 15 residues. This CDR3 is CAISETGFIGNTIYF. The CDR3 nucleotides read TGTGCCATCAGTGAAACAGGATTTATCGGAAACACCATATATTTT.

The chain uses TRBV6-1 and TRBJ2-7; tentative D call: TRBD2 (6 bases). V was pared by 5 bases and J by 4 bases, with 12 bases between. Germline V lookup: CDR1 MNHNS, CDR2 SASEGT. The CDR3 has 13 amino acids. CDR3: CASSRNGGYEQYF. CDR3 DNA: TGTGCCAGCAGTCGGAACGGGGGATACGAGCAGTACTTC.

The chain links TRBV28 to TRBJ1-2; D may be TRBD1 (6 bases). This CDR3 is 14 amino acids long. Germline V gene data show CDR1 as MDHEN and CDR2 as SYDVKM. Deletions cut 3 bases from V and 2 bases from J, with 10 bases between. The CDR3 region is CASSLIQGNYGYTF. In DNA, the CDR3 is TGTGCCAGCAGTTTGATTCAGGGGAACTATGGCTACACCTTC.

V is TRBV11-2 and J is TRBJ2-7; a possible D gene is TRBD1 (5 bases). The ends were cut back, 3 bases at V and 4 bases at J, with 10 bases in the middle. The CDR3 is 13 amino acids. Germline V lookup: CDR1 SGHAT, CDR2 FQNNGV. The CDR3 protein is CASSFGRGYEQYF. The DNA of the CDR3 is TGTGCCAGCAGCTTTGGTAGGGGATACGAGCAGTACTTC.

The chain links TRBV27 to TRBJ1-1; tentatively, D is TRBD1 (6 bases). In germline, CDR1 is MNHEY, CDR2 SMNVEV (reference sequence). The CDR3 sequence is 15 residues long. Trimming took off 3 bases at V and 4 bases at J, with 15 bases between the two ends. CDR3 amino acids: CASSFGGGRGTEAFF. CDR3 in DNA: TGTGCCAGCAGTTTCGGGGGGGGGCGAGGCACTGAAGCTTTCTTT.

The gene calls are TRBV19 and TRBJ1-4; 8 bases line up with TRBD1. CDR3 length: 15 amino acids. Germline CDR1 reads LNHDA; CDR2 reads SQIVND (reference sequence). The trim removed 2 bases at V and 7 bases at J, leaving 6 bases unmatched. The chain's CDR3 is CASSIHGQGTEKLFF. For the CDR3, the DNA is TGTGCCAGTAGTATACACGGACAGGGAACTGAAAAACTGTTTTTT. Combining the CDR3 with reference TRBV19 and TRBJ1-4 gives the whole variable domain DGGITQSPKYLFRKEGQNVTLSCEQNLNHDAMYWYRQDPGQGLRLIYYSQIVNDFQKGDIAEGYSVSREKKESFPLTVTSAQKNPTAFYLCASSIHGQGTEKLFFGSGTQLSVL.

V is TRBV11-2 and J is TRBJ2-3; unclear D gene. From germline, CDR1 is SGHAT and CDR2 FQNNGV. The CDR3 totals 14 residues. V was trimmed by 5 bases and J by 3 bases, leaving 12 bases between them. As DNA, the CDR3 is TGTGCCAGCAGCCCAGGTTTGGTGACAGATACGCAGTATTTT. Its translation: CASSPGLVTDTQYF.

The chain is built from TRBV5-6 and TRBJ2-4; maybe TRBD1 (6 bases). The CDR3 has 16 amino acids. Per the germline V gene, CDR1 is SGHDT and CDR2 is YYEEEE. Trimming removed 5 bases at V and 0 bases at J, with 15 bases between. CDR3 sequence: CASSLQGIKAKNIQYF. CDR3 nucleotides: TGTGCCAGCAGTCTTCAGGGGATCAAAGCCAAAAACATTCAGTACTTC.